This T cell receptor beta chain was obtained from a study of identical twins. Findings and limits, study-wide: The study found that models underestimated out-of-frame TCR alpha sharing in monozygotic twins. Out-of-frame alpha sequences shared by twins showed excess low generation probability. Within cord blood, abundant beta clonotypes carried fewer insertions, but memory repertoires showed no such trend.

TCRdb ran MiXCR on the 5' RACE reads and lists one entry per CDR3 protein. The sample shows some 1,600,000 distinct CDR3 sequences, under 35% of them seen only once. In every case, the donor was a healthy Caucasian. This clonotype turned up a few times. Its antigen is still unknown. This TCR came from a newborn girl in good health. Input material: cord blood.

CDR3 sequence reads: CSAGGEFYGYTF. CDR3 DNA sequence: TGCAGTGCCGGGGGGGAGTTCTATGGCTACACCTTC. V is TRBV20-1 and J is TRBJ1-2; perhaps TRBD1 as D (5 bases). The germline V gene has CDR1 DFQATT and CDR2 SNEGSKA (reference sequence). The V end lost 6 bases, the J end lost 4 bases, and 12 bases lay between the germline ends. This CDR3 has 12 residues.